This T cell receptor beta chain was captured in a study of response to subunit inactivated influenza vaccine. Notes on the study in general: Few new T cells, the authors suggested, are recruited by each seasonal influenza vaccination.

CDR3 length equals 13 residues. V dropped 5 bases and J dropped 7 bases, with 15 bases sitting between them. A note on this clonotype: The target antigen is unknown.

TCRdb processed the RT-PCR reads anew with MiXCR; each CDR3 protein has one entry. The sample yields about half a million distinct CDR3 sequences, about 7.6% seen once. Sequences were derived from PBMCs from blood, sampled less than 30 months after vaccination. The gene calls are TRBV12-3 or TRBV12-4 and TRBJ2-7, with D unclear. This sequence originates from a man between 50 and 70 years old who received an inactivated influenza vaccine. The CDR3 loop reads CASSHPGPSEQYF. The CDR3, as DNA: TGTGCCAGCAGTCACCCCGGGCCCTCGGAGCAGTACTTC.